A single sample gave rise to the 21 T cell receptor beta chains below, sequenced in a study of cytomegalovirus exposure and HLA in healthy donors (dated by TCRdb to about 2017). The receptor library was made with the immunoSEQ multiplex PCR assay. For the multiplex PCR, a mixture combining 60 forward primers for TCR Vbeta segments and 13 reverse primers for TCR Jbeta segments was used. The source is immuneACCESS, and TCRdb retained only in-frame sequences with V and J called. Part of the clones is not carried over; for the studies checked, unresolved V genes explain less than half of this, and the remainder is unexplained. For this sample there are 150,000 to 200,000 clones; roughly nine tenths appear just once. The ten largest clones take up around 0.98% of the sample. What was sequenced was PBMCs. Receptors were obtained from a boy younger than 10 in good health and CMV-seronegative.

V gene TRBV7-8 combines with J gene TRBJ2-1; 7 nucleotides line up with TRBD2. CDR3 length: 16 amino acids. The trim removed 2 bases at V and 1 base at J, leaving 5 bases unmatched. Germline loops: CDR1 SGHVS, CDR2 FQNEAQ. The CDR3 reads CASSLRAGPSYNEQFF. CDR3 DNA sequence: TGTGCCAGCAGCTTACGAGCGGGGCCGTCCTACAATGAGCAGTTCTTC.

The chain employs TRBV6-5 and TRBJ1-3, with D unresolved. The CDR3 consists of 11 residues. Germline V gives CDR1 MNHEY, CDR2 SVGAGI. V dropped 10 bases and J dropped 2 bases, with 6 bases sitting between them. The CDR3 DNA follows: TGTGCCACCCTTGCTGGAAACACCATATATTTT. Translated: CATLAGNTIYF.

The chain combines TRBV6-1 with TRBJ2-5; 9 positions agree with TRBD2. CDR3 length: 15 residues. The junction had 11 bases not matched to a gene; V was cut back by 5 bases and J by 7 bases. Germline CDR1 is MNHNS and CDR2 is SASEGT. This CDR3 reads CASSNFKAGGVTQYF. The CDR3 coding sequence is TGTGCCAGCAGTAACTTTAAAGCGGGAGGCGTGACCCAGTACTTC.

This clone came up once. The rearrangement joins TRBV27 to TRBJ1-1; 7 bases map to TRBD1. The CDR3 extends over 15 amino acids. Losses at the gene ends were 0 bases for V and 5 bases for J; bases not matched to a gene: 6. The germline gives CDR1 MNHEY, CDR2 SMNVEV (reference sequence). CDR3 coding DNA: TGTGCCAGCAGTTTATCTGGGGGCAGGGGGACTGAAGCTTTCTTT. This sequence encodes CASSLSGGRGTEAFF.

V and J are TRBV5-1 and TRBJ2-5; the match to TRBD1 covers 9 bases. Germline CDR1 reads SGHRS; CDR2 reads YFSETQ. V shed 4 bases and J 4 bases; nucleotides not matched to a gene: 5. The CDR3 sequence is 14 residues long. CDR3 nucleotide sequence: TGCGCCAGCAGCCCGACAGGGGGGAGAGAGACCCAGTACTTC. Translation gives CASSPTGGRETQYF. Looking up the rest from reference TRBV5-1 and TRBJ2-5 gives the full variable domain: KAGVTQTPRYLIKTRGQQVTLSCSPISGHRSVSWYQQTPGQGLQFLFEYFSETQRNKGNFPGRFSGRQFSNSRSEMNVSTLELGDSALYLCASSPTGGRETQYFGPGTRLLVL.

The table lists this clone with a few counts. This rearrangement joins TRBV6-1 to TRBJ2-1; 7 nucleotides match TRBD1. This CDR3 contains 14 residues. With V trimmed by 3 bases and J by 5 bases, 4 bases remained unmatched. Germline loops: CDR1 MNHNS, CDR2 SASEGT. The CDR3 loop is CASSDGQAHNEQFF. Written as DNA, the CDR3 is TGTGCCAGCAGTGATGGACAGGCCCACAATGAGCAGTTCTTC.

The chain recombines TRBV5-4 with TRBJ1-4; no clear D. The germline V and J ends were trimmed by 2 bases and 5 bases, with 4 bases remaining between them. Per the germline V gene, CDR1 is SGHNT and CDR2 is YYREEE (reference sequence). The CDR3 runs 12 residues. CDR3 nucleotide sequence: TGTGCCAGCAGCTTTTCGAATGAAAAACTGTTTTTT. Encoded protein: CASSFSNEKLFF. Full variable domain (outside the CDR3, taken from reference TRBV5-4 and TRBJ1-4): ETGVTQSPTHLIKTRGQQVTLRCSSQSGHNTVSWYQQALGQGPQFIFQYYREEENGRGNFPPRFSGLQFPNYSSELNVNALELDDSALYLCASSFSNEKLFFGSGTQLSVL.

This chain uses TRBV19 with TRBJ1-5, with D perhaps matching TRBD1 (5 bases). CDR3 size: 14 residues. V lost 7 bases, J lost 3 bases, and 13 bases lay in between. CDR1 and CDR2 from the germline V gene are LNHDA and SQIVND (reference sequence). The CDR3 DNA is TGTGCCAGTAACATGGGGGGTCCCAATCAGCCCCAGCATTTT. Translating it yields CASNMGGPNQPQHF. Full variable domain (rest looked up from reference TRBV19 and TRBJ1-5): DGGITQSPKYLFRKEGQNVTLSCEQNLNHDAMYWYRQDPGQGLRLIYYSQIVNDFQKGDIAEGYSVSREKKESFPLTVTSAQKNPTAFYLCASNMGGPNQPQHFGDGTRLSIL.

DNA of the CDR3: TGTGCCAGCAGTCCCCCGGGGTATGGCTACACCTTC. Translation: CASSPPGYGYTF. The V gene is TRBV28, the J gene TRBJ1-2, with D hard to call. The CDR3 spans 12 residues. The germline V gene encodes CDR1 MDHEN and CDR2 SYDVKM. V was cut by 5 bases and J by 5 bases, with 9 bases left in between.

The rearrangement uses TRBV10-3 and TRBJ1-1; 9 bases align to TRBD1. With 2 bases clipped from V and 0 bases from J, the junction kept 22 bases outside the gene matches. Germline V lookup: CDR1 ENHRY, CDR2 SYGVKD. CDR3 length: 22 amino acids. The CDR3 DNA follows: TGTGCCATCAGTGAGCCTGCCGTTACGGACAGGGGCAAAGGTTTATTGAACACTGAAGCTTTCTTT. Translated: CAISEPAVTDRGKGLLNTEAFF.

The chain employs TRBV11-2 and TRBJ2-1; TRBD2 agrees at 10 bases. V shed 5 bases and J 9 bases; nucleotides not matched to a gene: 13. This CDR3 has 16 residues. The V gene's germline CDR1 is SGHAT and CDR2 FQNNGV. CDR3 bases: TGTGCCAGCAGCCCCACCCAGACTCTAGCGGGAGCTGAGCAGTTCTTC. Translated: CASSPTQTLAGAEQFF.

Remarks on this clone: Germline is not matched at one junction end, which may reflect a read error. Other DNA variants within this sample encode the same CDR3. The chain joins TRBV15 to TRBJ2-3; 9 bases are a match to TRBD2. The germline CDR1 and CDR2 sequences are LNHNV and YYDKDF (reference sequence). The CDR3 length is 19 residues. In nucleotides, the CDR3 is TGTGCCACCAGTAGAGATCAACCCTCCGCGGGGGGGCCGCTAGATACGCAGTATTTT. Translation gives CATSRDQPSAGGPLDTQYF.

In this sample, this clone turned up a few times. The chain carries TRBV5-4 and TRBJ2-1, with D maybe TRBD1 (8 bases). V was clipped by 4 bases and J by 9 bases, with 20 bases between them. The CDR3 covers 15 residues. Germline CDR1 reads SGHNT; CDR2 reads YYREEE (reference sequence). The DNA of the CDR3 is TGTGCCAGCAGCACAGGGGGGGTAGTGACTAGTGAGCAGTTCTTC. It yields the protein CASSTGGVVTSEQFF.

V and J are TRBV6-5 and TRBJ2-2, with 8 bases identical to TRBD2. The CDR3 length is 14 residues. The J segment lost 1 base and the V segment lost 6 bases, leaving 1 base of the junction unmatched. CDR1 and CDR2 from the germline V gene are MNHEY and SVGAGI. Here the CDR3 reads CASSRGGNTGELFF. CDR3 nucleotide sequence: TGTGCCAGCAGCCGGGGGGGGAACACCGGGGAGCTGTTTTTT.

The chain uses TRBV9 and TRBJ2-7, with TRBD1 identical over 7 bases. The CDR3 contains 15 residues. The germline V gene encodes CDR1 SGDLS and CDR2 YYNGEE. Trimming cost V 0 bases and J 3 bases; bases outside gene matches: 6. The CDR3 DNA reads TGTGCCAGCAGCGTAGAGGGGACAGCCTACTACGAGCAGTACTTC. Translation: CASSVEGTAYYEQYF. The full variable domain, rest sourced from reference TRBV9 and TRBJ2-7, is DSGVTQTPKHLITATGQRVTLRCSPRSGDLSVYWYQQSLDQGLQFLIQYYNGEERAKGNILERFSAQQFPDLHSELNLSSLELGDSALYFCASSVEGTAYYEQYFGPGTRLTVT.

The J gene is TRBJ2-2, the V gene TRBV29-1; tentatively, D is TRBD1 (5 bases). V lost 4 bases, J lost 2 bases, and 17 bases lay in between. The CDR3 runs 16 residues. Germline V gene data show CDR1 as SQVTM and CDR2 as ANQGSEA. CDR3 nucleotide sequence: TGCAGCGTTGGGGGCAGGCTGCAGGCCAACACCGGGGAGCTGTTTTTT. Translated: CSVGGRLQANTGELFF.

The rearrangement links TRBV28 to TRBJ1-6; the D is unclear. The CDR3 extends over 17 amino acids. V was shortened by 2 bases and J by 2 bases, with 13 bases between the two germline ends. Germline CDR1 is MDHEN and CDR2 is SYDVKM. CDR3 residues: CASSLHVRSAYNSPLHF. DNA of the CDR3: TGTGCCAGCAGTTTACATGTTCGGTCGGCCTATAATTCACCCCTCCACTTT. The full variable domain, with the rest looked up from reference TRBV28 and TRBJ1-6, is DVKVTQSSRYLVKRTGEKVFLECVQDMDHENMFWYRQDPGLGLRLIYFSYDVKMKEKGDIPEGYSVSREKKERFSLILESASTNQTSMYLCASSLHVRSAYNSPLHFGNGTRLTVT.

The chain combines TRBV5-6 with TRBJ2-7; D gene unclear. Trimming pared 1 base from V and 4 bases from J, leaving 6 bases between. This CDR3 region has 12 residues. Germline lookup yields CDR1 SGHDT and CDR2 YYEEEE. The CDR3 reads CASSLREYEQYF. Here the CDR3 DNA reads TGTGCCAGCAGCTTGCGAGAGTACGAGCAGTACTTC.

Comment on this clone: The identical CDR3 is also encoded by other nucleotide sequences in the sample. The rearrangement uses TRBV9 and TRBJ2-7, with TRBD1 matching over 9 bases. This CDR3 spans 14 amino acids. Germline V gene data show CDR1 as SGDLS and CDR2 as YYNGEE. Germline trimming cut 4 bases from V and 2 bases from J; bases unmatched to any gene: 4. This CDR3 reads CASSPRQGAYEQYF. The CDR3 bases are TGTGCCAGCAGCCCCAGACAGGGGGCCTACGAGCAGTACTTC.

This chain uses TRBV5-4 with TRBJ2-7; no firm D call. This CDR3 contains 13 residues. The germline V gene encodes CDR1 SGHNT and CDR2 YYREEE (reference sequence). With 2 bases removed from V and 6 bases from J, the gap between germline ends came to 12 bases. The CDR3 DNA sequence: TGTGCCAGCAGCTTAGCCCTCACGGGCGAGCAGTACTTC. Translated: CASSLALTGEQYF.

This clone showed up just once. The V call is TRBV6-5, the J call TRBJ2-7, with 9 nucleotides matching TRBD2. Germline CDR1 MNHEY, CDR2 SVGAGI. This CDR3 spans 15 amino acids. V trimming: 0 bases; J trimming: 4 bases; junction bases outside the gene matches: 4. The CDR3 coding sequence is TGTGCCAGCAGTTACTCGTCTAGCGGGGATTACGAGCAGTACTTC. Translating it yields CASSYSSSGDYEQYF.